This T cell receptor (beta chain) is drawn from a study of T-cell memory formation after mild COVID-19. After 5'RACE with constant-segment primers, TCR alpha and TCR beta cDNA libraries carrying sample barcodes and UMIs were obtained. One entry per CDR3 protein results from TCRdb running MiXCR on the 5' RACE reads. The sample lists 300,000 to 400,000 distinct CDR3 sequences; more than 15% were seen once. V was cut by 2 bases and J by 2 bases, with 10 bases left in between. This CDR3 contains 14 residues. CDR1 and CDR2 (germline): SGHNT, YYREEE (reference sequence). Concerning this clonotype itself: What it binds is not known.

Study-level findings and limits: CD4+ clones that contracted lay mainly in CM and EM; CD8+ ones lay in EMRA. Contracting clones from day 15 to 85 had balanced CD4/CD8; later expanders favoured CD4+.

Sequencing input: PBMCs or a T cell subset sorted from them (not recorded which). This chain uses TRBV5-4 with TRBJ2-5, with D maybe TRBD2 (5 bases). This TCR was sampled from a man younger than 35 who had mild COVID-19 (a few samples of this study predate the infection). Cell type and time point are not known. The CDR3 DNA follows: TGTGCCAGCAGCTTCTCGGGGATGCAAGAGACCCAGTACTTC. Protein: CASSFSGMQETQYF.